Each of the 9 T cell receptor beta chains below was sequenced from the same sample in a study of blood T cell repertoires in COVID-19. Clones were sequenced by immunoSEQ multiplex PCR, and TCRdb holds only the in-frame ones, with some missing. The sample contains 150,000 to 200,000 clones, roughly 90% of which appear only once. Sequencing input: PBMCs or T cells enriched from blood (not recorded which). These receptors were obtained from a woman in her fifties or sixties who had recovered from COVID-19.

The chain uses TRBV7-2 and TRBJ1-4, with 7 bases matching TRBD1. Germline lookup yields CDR1 SGHTA and CDR2 FQGNSA. The CDR3 length is 15 residues. Losses at the gene ends were 5 bases for V and 0 bases for J; bases not matched to a gene: 3. As DNA, the CDR3 is TGTGCCAGCAGCATTGACAGGGCAACTAATGAAAAACTGTTTTTT. Protein sequence: CASSIDRATNEKLFF.

This clone was counted at least ten times. The chain recombines TRBV7-2 with TRBJ2-7; D ambiguous. The CDR3 covers 15 residues. Germline V lookup: CDR1 SGHTA, CDR2 FQGNSA. Trimming shortened V by 1 base and J by 0 bases, and 10 bases separated the two germline ends. The CDR3 region is CASSLEPRSSYEQYF. CDR3 bases: TGTGCCAGCAGCTTAGAACCGAGGAGCTCCTACGAGCAGTACTTC.

This chain uses TRBV18 with TRBJ2-1; unclear D gene. CDR1 is KGHSH and CDR2 is LQKENI in the germline V gene. V shed 1 base and J shed 5 bases, with 18 bases lying between them. The CDR3 loop spans 17 amino acids. The CDR3 sequence: CASSPLMAASINNEQFF. The CDR3, as DNA: TGTGCCAGCTCACCACTTATGGCCGCTTCAATTAACAATGAGCAGTTCTTC.

The rearrangement links TRBV5-1 to TRBJ1-1, with D tentatively TRBD1 (6 bases). The germline gives CDR1 SGHRS, CDR2 YFSETQ. The CDR3 runs to 15 residues. The ends were cut back, 5 bases at V and 0 bases at J, with 14 bases in the middle. The CDR3 coding sequence is TGCGCCAGCAGTAGGGGCACAGGGCTGAACACTGAAGCTTTCTTT. It yields the protein CASSRGTGLNTEAFF. Filled out from reference TRBV5-1 and TRBJ1-1, the complete variable domain reads KAGVTQTPRYLIKTRGQQVTLSCSPISGHRSVSWYQQTPGQGLQFLFEYFSETQRNKGNFPGRFSGRQFSNSRSEMNVSTLELGDSALYLCASSRGTGLNTEAFFGQGTRLTVV.

The chain has TRBV9 and TRBJ1-4, with 10 bases identical to TRBD1. J gave up 3 bases and V 3 bases, and 5 bases lay outside the gene matches. Germline values: CDR1 SGDLS, CDR2 YYNGEE. This CDR3 is 16 amino acids long. The CDR3 region has the DNA TGTGCCAGCAGCGCATCCGGGACAGGGGCTAATGAAAAACTGTTTTTT. It encodes CASSASGTGANEKLFF.

The CDR3 here is CASSIGQGANQPQHF. As DNA, the CDR3 is TGTGCCAGTAGTATAGGACAGGGCGCTAATCAGCCCCAGCATTTT. The chain is built from TRBV19 and TRBJ1-5, with 7 bases that match TRBD1. V shed 1 base, J shed 4 bases, and the junction held 4 bases outside the gene matches. Germline V gene lookup returns CDR1 LNHDA and CDR2 SQIVND (reference sequence). This CDR3 has 15 amino acids.

This clone was observed a single time. The V call is TRBV30, the J call TRBJ2-3; D not certain. This CDR3 contains 15 residues. Trimming shortened V by 0 bases and J by 2 bases, and 12 bases separated the two germline ends. Germline-derived CDR1 and CDR2 are GTSNPN and SVGIG (reference sequence). CDR3 protein: CAWSVEHSYTDTQYF. The CDR3 DNA sequence: TGTGCCTGGAGTGTAGAGCACAGCTACACAGATACGCAGTATTTT.

J is TRBJ1-6 and V is TRBV4-2; TRBD1 might be the D (5 bases). The CDR3 consists of 16 residues. Trimming took off 0 bases at V and 10 bases at J, with 16 bases between the two ends. CDR1 is LGHNA and CDR2 is YNFKEQ in the germline V gene. The CDR3 reads CASSQDLGREGSPLHF. The CDR3 coding sequence is TGTGCCAGCAGCCAAGATTTGGGCAGGGAAGGATCACCCCTCCACTTT.

The chain uses TRBV30 and TRBJ1-1; possibly TRBD1 for D (6 bases). V shed 5 bases and J shed 6 bases, with 19 bases lying between them. Germline V gene lookup returns CDR1 GTSNPN and CDR2 SVGIG (reference sequence). The CDR3 has 14 amino acids. CDR3 sequence reads: CAWEPQGGFAEAFF. The CDR3 DNA reads TGTGCCTGGGAGCCACAGGGAGGGTTTGCTGAAGCTTTCTTT.